Listed here are 17 T cell receptor beta chains from one sample, sequenced in a study of blood T cells in healthy people across ages. The authors ran a second PCR of roughly 6 to 12 cycles using a sample-barcoded 5' primer and a J-beta primer mix. One entry per CDR3 protein, called by TCRdb with MiXCR from the 5' RACE reads. Of 730,000 or so distinct CDR3 sequences in the sample, roughly two fifths were seen once. The sample taken for sequencing was blood. The receptor source for this set is a woman between 55 and 75 years old in good health.

This clonotype occurred a few times. CDR3 DNA sequence: TGTGCCAGCAGCCGCCCCGGTGACGTCTACGAGCAGTACTTC. Translation: CASSRPGDVYEQYF. The rearrangement joins TRBV3-1 to TRBJ2-7; D call uncertain. CDR3 length: 14 residues. Trimming took 4 bases from V and 3 from J, leaving 13 bases between them. Germline V gene lookup returns CDR1 LGHDT and CDR2 YNNKEL (reference sequence).

This rearrangement joins TRBV27 to TRBJ2-3, with TRBD2 identical over 7 bases. With V trimmed by 1 base and J by 8 bases, 12 bases remained unmatched. This CDR3 has 16 amino acids. CDR1 is MNHEY and CDR2 is SMNVEV in the germline V gene (reference sequence). DNA for the CDR3: TGTGCCAGCAGTTTATATGGGGGGGGAGAGTATGGTACGCAGTATTTT. Its protein product is CASSLYGGGEYGTQYF.

The chain carries TRBV28 and TRBJ2-5; 8 bases are shared with TRBD2. V shed 2 bases, J shed 2 bases, and the junction held 4 bases outside the gene matches. In germline, CDR1 is MDHEN, CDR2 SYDVKM. The CDR3 is made up of 15 amino acids. Here the CDR3 DNA reads TGTGCCAGCAGTTTACTTAGCGGGGTTCAAGAGACCCAGTACTTC. Translation: CASSLLSGVQETQYF.

V and J are TRBV9 and TRBJ2-1, with 8 bases matching TRBD1. CDR3 length: 14 amino acids. CDR1 and CDR2 from the germline V gene are SGDLS and YYNGEE. Germline trimming cut 3 bases from V and 4 bases from J; bases unmatched to any gene: 3. The CDR3 loop is CASSAGGQYNEQFF. CDR3 bases: TGTGCCAGCAGCGCAGGGGGCCAATACAATGAGCAGTTCTTC.

The chain uses TRBV20-1 and TRBJ1-1; D is perhaps TRBD1 (5 bases). Germline V gene data show CDR1 as DFQATT and CDR2 as SNEGSKA (reference sequence). V gave up 1 base and J gave up 0 bases, with 9 bases separating them. This CDR3 comprises 14 residues. The CDR3 DNA reads as TGCAGTGCTAGAGCAGAGGGGATGAACACTGAAGCTTTCTTT. This gives the protein CSARAEGMNTEAFF.

This clonotype was detected only a few times. The chain combines TRBV20-1 with TRBJ1-5; 7 nucleotides match TRBD1. Trimming at V came to 0 bases and at J to 4 bases, leaving 3 bases not matched to a gene. The CDR3 is made up of 14 amino acids. Germline loops: CDR1 DFQATT, CDR2 SNEGSKA (reference sequence). The chain's CDR3 is CSARDYRGNQPQHF. The CDR3 bases are TGCAGTGCTAGAGATTACAGGGGAAATCAGCCCCAGCATTTT.

The chain uses TRBV2 and TRBJ1-1; a weak D match, TRBD1 (6 bases). The V gene lost 6 bases and the J gene lost 4 bases, with 12 bases spanning the gap. This CDR3 has 13 residues. Germline V gene sequence: CDR1 SNHLY, CDR2 FYNNEI. Here the CDR3 reads CASRETGPTEAFF. The CDR3 nucleotides are TGTGCCAGCAGAGAAACAGGGCCCACTGAAGCTTTCTTT.

The V and J genes are TRBV3-1 and TRBJ2-7; D not certain. The V and J ends lost 0 bases and 1 base respectively, with 7 bases between them. CDR3 length: 14 residues. Germline V gene lookup returns CDR1 LGHDT and CDR2 YNNKEL (reference sequence). The CDR3 spells CASSQDQISYEQYF. The DNA for the CDR3 is TGTGCCAGCAGCCAAGATCAGATTTCCTACGAGCAGTACTTC.

This clonotype was detected a few times. V usage is TRBV20-1 and J usage is TRBJ2-1; 7 bases match TRBD2. The germline V gene has CDR1 DFQATT and CDR2 SNEGSKA (reference sequence). This CDR3 is 16 amino acids long. J lost 4 bases, V lost 0 bases, and 9 bases had no gene match. Here the CDR3 reads CSARDAGGGEYNEQFF. In DNA, the CDR3 is TGCAGTGCTAGAGATGCTGGGGGAGGGGAATACAATGAGCAGTTCTTC.

This clonotype has only a few counts. The chain carries TRBV18 and TRBJ2-1; D not certain. CDR3 length equals 14 residues. The V gene's germline CDR1 is KGHSH and CDR2 LQKENI. Trimming pared 3 bases from V and 8 bases from J, leaving 14 bases between. The CDR3 reads CASSPGSFGYEQFF. CDR3 bases: TGTGCCAGCTCACCGGGGTCGTTTGGCTATGAGCAGTTCTTC.

This clonotype was seen a single time. J is TRBJ2-7 and V is TRBV20-1, with 9 bases identical to TRBD2. V shed 2 bases and J 3 bases; nucleotides not matched to a gene: 8. Germline loops: CDR1 DFQATT, CDR2 SNEGSKA (reference sequence). This CDR3 has 15 residues. The DNA of the CDR3 is TGCAGTGCTAGAATAGCGGGGGTCAATATCTACGAGCAGTACTTC. Translation: CSARIAGVNIYEQYF.

There are many counts of this clonotype. J is TRBJ1-2 and V is TRBV28; TRBD1 is a possible D gene (5 bases). The CDR3 length is 13 residues. From germline, CDR1 is MDHEN and CDR2 SYDVKM. Between the trimmed V and J ends, which lost 5 bases and 2 bases, there was a span of 9 bases. Here the CDR3 reads CASSPTENYGYTF. In nucleotides, the CDR3 is TGTGCCAGCAGTCCGACAGAGAACTATGGCTACACCTTC.

V usage is TRBV5-1 and J usage is TRBJ1-1; D not resolved. Germline lookup yields CDR1 SGHRS and CDR2 YFSETQ. V was cut by 3 bases and J by 0 bases, with 12 bases left in between. The length of the CDR3 is 15 residues. Written as DNA, the CDR3 is TGCGCCAGCAGCTGGGCCGGCACCATGAACACTGAAGCTTTCTTT. This codes for CASSWAGTMNTEAFF.

This clonotype has only a few counts. The CDR3 nucleotides are TGCAGTGCTAGACAACCGACAGTGAACTATGGCTACACCTTC. It encodes CSARQPTVNYGYTF. The rearrangement links TRBV20-1 to TRBJ1-2; a weak D match, TRBD1 (5 bases). This CDR3 comprises 14 residues. V dropped 2 bases and J dropped 2 bases, with 12 bases sitting between them. Germline lookup yields CDR1 DFQATT and CDR2 SNEGSKA (reference sequence).

The chain is built from TRBV2 and TRBJ2-1; D possibly corresponds to TRBD2 (5 bases). Germline V gene lookup returns CDR1 SNHLY and CDR2 FYNNEI. This CDR3 is built from 14 residues. Deletions cut 4 bases from V and 6 bases from J, with 13 bases between. The CDR3 sequence is CASSGTRSVNEQFF. The CDR3 region has the DNA TGTGCCAGCAGTGGAACTAGATCTGTCAATGAGCAGTTCTTC. The whole variable domain, filled in from reference TRBV2 and TRBJ2-1, reads EPEVTQTPSHQVTQMGQEVILRCVPISNHLYFYWYRQILGQKVEFLVSFYNNEISEKSEIFDDQFSVERPDGSNFTLKIRSTKLEDSAMYFCASSGTRSVNEQFFGPGTRLTVL.

This chain connects TRBV27 to TRBJ2-3; 7 bases are a match to TRBD2. Trimming at V came to 5 bases and at J to 4 bases, leaving 18 bases not matched to a gene. The CDR3 runs 18 residues. Germline CDR1 and CDR2: MNHEY and SMNVEV (reference sequence). CDR3 nucleotide sequence: TGTGCCAGCAGTAGTTCTTTGTTGGCGGGAGTGGGCCCAGATACGCAGTATTTT. Its protein product is CASSSSLLAGVGPDTQYF.

The rearrangement links TRBV7-6 to TRBJ2-7; 7 bases fit TRBD1. V shed 2 bases and J 0 bases; nucleotides not matched to a gene: 7. The CDR3 loop spans 16 amino acids. In germline, CDR1 is SGHVS, CDR2 FNYEAQ. The CDR3 nucleotides are TGTGCCAGCAGCTTATATAGGACAGGCCACTCCTACGAGCAGTACTTC. Its protein is CASSLYRTGHSYEQYF.